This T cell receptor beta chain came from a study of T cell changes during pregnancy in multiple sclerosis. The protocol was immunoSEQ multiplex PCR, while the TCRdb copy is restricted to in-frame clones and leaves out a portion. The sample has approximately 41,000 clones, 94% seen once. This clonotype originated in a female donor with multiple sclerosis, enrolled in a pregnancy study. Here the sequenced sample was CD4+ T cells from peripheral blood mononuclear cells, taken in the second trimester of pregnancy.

The CDR3 reads CASQKQGKTEAFF. CDR3 nucleotides: TGCGCCAGCCAGAAACAGGGGAAGACTGAAGCTTTCTTT. The chain uses TRBV10-2 and TRBJ1-1, with 7 bases aligning to TRBD1. V gave up 8 bases and J gave up 5 bases; unmatched junction bases: 8. CDR3 length: 13 amino acids. Germline V lookup: CDR1 WSHSY, CDR2 SAAADI.